Below, one T cell receptor (beta chain) is given with its context. What it binds is unknown. The data stem from a study of cytomegalovirus exposure and HLA in healthy donors. Germline V gene sequence: CDR1 ENHRY, CDR2 SYGVKD. This CDR3 is built from 15 residues. V lost 11 bases, J lost 4 bases, and 11 bases stayed unmatched. Amplification used 60 Vbeta primers and 13 Jbeta primers. Profiling relied on immunoSEQ multiplex PCR, and the TCRdb table lists in-frame clones only, not all of them. This sample has 150,000 to 200,000 clones, with roughly 70% found just once. Study-wide results and caveats: Three CMV-associated chains proved CMV antigen-specific in vitro. Segments of the TCR beta V type were, in most cases, productive about 90% or about 30% of the time in an earlier analysis. Analyses of presence/absence relied on an assumption of roughly uniform sequencing depth across donors. Associated with cytomegalovirus, according to the listing, were about 160 TCR beta chains.

The sample comprised PBMCs. V usage is TRBV10-3 and J usage is TRBJ1-1, with TRBD1 matching over 12 bases. This receptor was taken from a woman in her forties in good health and CMV-seropositive. CDR3 residues: CASWPGQGAVTEAFF. For the CDR3, the DNA is TGTGCCTCATGGCCGGGACAGGGGGCAGTCACTGAAGCTTTCTTT.